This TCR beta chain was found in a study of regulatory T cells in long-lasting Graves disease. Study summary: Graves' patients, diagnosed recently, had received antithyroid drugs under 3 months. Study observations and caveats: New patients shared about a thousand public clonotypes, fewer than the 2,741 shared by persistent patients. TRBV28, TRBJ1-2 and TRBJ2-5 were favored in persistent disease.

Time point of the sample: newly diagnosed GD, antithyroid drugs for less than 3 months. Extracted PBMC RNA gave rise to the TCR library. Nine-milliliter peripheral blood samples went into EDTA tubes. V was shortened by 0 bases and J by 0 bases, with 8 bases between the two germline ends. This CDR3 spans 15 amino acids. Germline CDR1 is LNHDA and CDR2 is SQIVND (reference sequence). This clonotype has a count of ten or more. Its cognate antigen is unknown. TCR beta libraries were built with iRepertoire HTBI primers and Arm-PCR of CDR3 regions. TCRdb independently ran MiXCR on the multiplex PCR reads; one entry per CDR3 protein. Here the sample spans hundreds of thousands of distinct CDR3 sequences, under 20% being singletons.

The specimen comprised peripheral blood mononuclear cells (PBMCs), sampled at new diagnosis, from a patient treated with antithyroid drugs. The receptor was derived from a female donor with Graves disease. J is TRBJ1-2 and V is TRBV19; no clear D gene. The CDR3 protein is CASSIDFQANYGYTF. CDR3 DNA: TGTGCCAGTAGTATAGATTTCCAAGCTAACTATGGCTACACCTTC.